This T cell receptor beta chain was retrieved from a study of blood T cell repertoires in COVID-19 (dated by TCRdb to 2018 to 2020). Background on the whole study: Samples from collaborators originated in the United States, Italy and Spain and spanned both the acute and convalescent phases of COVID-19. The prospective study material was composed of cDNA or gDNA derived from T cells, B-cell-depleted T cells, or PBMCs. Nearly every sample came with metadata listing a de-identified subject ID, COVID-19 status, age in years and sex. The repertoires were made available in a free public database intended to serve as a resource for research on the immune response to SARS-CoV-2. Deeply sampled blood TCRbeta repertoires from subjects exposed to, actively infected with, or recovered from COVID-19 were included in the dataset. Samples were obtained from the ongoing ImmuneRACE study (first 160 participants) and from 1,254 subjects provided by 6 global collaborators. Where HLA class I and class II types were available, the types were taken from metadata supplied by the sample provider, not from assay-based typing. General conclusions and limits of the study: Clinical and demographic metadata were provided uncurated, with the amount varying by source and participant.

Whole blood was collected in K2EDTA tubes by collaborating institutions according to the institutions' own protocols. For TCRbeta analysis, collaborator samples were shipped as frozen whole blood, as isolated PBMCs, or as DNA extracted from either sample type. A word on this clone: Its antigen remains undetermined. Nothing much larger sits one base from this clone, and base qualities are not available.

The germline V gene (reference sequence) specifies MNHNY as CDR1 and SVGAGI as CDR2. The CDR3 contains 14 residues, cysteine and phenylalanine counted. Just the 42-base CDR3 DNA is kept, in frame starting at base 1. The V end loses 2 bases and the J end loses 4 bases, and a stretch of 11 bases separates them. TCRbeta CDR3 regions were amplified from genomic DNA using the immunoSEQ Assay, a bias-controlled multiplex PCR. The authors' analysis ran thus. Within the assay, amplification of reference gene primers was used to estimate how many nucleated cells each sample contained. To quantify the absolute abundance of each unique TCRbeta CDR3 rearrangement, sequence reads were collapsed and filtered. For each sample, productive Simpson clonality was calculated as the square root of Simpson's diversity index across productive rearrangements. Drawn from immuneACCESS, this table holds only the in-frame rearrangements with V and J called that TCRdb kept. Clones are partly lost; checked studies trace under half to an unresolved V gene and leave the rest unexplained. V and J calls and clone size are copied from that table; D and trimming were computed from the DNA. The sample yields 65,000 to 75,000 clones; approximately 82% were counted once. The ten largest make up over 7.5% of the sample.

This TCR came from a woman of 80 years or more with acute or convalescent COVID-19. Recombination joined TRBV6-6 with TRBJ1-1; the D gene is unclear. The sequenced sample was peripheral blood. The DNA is TGTGCCAGCAGTTACGACGGGGATATCACTGAAGCTTTCTTT. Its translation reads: CASSYDGDITEAFF.